In this sample, the clone carrying this T cell receptor (beta chain) turned up a few times. This sample is part of a study of blood T cell repertoires in COVID-19. Turning to the study itself: Acute-phase and convalescent COVID-19 samples originated in the United States, Italy and Spain. T cells, B-cell-depleted T cells, or PBMCs provided the cDNA or gDNA that served as material.

Per the study methods: Quantification of nucleated cells was approximated via reference gene primer amplification. Sequencing used immunoSEQ multiplex PCR; TCRdb keeps in-frame clones, though not all of them. That table furnishes V, J and clone size, whereas the DNA furnished D and trimming. This table holds 250,000 to 350,000 clones, 70% to 90% found once. Trimming left V 3 bases short and J 8 bases short, with 11 bases between. The CDR3 runs 13 residues. Germline loops: CDR1 LGHNA, CDR2 YSLEER. Sequencing was done on a sample of peripheral blood. This clonotype originated in a man between 18 and 35 years old with active or convalescent COVID-19. This chain connects TRBV4-3 to TRBJ2-1; D unclear. CDR3 DNA sequence: TGCGCCAGCAGCCAGCTATCTACGGATGAGCAGTTCTTC. This encodes CASSQLSTDEQFF.